This T cell receptor (beta chain) was sequenced during a study of cytomegalovirus exposure and HLA in healthy donors. Primers for the PCR totalled 60 Vbeta and 13 Jbeta. Clones were sequenced by immunoSEQ multiplex PCR, and TCRdb holds only the in-frame ones, with some missing. The table shows tens of thousands of clones, with around 76% occurring only once. The study's findings and limits: Earlier analysis yielded a pattern in which most TCR beta V segments were productive about 90% or about 30% of the time. In a later analysis, V- and J-gene trimming of beta chains associated with a DCLRE1C missense variant, replicated independently. When analyzed later, the rates of TCR association showed variation by HLA locus, with DRB1 the most and HLA-C the fewest.

As concerns this clone: The antigen remains unidentified.

Healthy bone marrow donors formed the donor group. This sequence was found in a male donor in good health and CMV-seropositive. The sample was PBMCs.

The CDR3 DNA sequence: TGCGCCAGCAGCCAAGTTGGCCTCCCTAGCGACGAGCAGTACTTC. Translation gives CASSQVGLPSDEQYF. The rearrangement uses TRBV4-1 and TRBJ2-7; D perhaps matches TRBD2 (6 bases). Trimming removed 1 base at V and 5 bases at J, with 15 bases between. The CDR3 consists of 15 residues. Per germline, CDR1 MGHRA and CDR2 YSYEKL.